This T cell receptor beta chain was captured by sequencing in a study of shared clonotypes between healthy human individuals. Overall study findings and caveats: Clonotypes shared by all four sorted-subset donors had higher generation probabilities than non-shared clonotypes.

TCRdb keeps only in-frame clones here, not all; method: immunoSEQ multiplex PCR. The repertoire includes hundreds of thousands of clones, roughly 98% of them detected once, and 0.3% to 0.35% sits in the top ten. Only CD45RO-negative cells positively selected for CCR7 counted as naive CD8 cells, so terminally differentiated effector memory CD45RA+ cells were excluded. Germline V CDR1 and CDR2: SGHNT, YYREEE (reference sequence). The length of the CDR3 is 15 residues. V was cut by 4 bases and J by 12 bases, with 25 bases left in between. On this clone itself: The antigen is not known.

The genes are TRBV5-4 and TRBJ1-2; TRBD1 might be the D (6 bases). This TCR came from a man aged 30-40 years in good health. The sample comprised naive CD8+ T cells sorted from blood. CDR3 sequence reads: CASSTLGQPGPGNTF. The CDR3 nucleotides are TGTGCCAGCAGCACCCTAGGACAGCCCGGACCGGGTAACACCTTC.